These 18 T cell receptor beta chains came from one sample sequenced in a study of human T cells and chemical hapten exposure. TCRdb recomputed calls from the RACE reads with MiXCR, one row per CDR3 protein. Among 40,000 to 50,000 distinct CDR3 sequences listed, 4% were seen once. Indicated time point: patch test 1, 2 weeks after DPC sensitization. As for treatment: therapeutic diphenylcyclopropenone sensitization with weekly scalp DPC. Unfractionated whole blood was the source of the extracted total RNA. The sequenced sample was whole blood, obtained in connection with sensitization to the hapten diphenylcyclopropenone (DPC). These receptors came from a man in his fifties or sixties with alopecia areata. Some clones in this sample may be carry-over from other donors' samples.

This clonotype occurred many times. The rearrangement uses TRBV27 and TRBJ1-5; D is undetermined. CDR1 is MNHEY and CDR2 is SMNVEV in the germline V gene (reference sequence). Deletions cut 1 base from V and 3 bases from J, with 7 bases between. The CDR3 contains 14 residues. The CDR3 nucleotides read TGTGCCAGCAGTTTATTCGGTCTCAATCAGCCCCAGCATTTT. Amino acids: CASSLFGLNQPQHF.

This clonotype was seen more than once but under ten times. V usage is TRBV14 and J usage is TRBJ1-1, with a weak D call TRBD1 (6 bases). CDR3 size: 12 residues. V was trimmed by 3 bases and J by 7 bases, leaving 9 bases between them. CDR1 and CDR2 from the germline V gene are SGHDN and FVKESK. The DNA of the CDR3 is TGTGCCAGCAGCCAGGACAGCCTTGAAGCTTTCTTT. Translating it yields CASSQDSLEAFF.

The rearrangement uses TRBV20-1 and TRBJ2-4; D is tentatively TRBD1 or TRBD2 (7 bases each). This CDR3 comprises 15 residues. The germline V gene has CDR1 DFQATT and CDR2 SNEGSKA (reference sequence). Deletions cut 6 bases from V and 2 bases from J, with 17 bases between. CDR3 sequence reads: CSANRDSGTKNIQYF. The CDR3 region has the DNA TGCAGTGCAAACCGGGACAGCGGGACCAAAAACATTCAGTACTTC.

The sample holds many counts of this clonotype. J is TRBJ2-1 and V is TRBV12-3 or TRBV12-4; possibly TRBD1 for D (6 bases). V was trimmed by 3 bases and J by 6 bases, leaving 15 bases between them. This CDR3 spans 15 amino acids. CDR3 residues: CASSFWQGNGNEQFF. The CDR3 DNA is TGTGCCAGCAGTTTTTGGCAGGGGAACGGCAATGAGCAGTTCTTC.

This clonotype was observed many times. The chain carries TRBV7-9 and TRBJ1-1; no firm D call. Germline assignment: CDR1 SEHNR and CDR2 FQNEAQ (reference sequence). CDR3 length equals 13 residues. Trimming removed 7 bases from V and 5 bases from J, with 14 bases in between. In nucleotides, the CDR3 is TGTGCCAGCACCTCCTGGGGTCAGACTGAAGCTTTCTTT. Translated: CASTSWGQTEAFF.

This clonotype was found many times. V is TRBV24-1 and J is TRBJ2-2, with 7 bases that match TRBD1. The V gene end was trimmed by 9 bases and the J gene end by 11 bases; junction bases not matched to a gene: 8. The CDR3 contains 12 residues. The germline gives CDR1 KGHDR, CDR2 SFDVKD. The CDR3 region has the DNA TGTGCCACCGGAGGAGACAGGGAAGAGCTGTTTTTT. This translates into CATGGDREELFF.

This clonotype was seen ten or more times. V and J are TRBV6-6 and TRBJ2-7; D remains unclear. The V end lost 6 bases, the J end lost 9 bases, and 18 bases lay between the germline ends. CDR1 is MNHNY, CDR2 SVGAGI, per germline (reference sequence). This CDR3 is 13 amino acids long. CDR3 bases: TGTGCCAGCAGCCCCCCGGAAGTAATGGGGCAGTACTTC. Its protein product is CASSPPEVMGQYF.

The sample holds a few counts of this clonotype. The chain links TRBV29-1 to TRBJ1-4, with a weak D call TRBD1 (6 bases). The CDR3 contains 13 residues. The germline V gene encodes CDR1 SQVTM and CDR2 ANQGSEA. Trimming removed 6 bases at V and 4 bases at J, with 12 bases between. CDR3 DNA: TGCAGCGTCTACAGGGCGGGTAATGAAAAACTGTTTTTT. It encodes CSVYRAGNEKLFF.

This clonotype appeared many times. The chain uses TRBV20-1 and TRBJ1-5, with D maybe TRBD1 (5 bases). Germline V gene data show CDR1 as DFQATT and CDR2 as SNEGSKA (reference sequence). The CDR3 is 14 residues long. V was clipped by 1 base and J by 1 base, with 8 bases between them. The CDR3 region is CSARVGGSNQPQHF. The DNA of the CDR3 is TGCAGTGCTAGAGTGGGGGGAAGCAATCAGCCCCAGCATTTT.

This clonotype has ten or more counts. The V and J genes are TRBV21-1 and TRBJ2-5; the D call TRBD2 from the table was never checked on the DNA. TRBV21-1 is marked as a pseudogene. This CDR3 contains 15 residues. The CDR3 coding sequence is TGTGCCAGCAGCAAAGAGGTATCAGGAGGTGAGACCCAGTACTTC. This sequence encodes CASSKEVSGGETQYF.

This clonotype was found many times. CDR3 protein: CASSPPPHYQPQHF. The CDR3 DNA sequence: TGTGCCAGCAGCCCGCCCCCACACTATCAGCCCCAGCATTTT. The chain uses TRBV7-2 and TRBJ1-5; the D is unclear. The V gene's germline CDR1 is SGHTA and CDR2 FQGNSA. The length of the CDR3 is 14 residues. With 5 bases removed from V and 5 bases from J, the gap between germline ends came to 13 bases.

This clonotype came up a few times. In DNA form, the CDR3 reads TGCAGTGCTGGTGACTCTCTGGGGCTTGAAAAACTGTTTTTT. This encodes CSAGDSLGLEKLFF. J is TRBJ1-4 and V is TRBV20-1, with a weak D call TRBD1 (5 bases). In germline, CDR1 is DFQATT, CDR2 SNEGSKA (reference sequence). Trimming shortened V by 5 bases and J by 7 bases, and 17 bases separated the two germline ends. This CDR3 is 14 amino acids long.

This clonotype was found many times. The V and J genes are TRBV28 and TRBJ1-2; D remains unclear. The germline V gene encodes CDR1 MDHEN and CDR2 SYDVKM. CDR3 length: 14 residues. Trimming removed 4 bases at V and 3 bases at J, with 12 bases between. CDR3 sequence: CASSSSPGDYGYTF. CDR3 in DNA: TGTGCCAGCAGTTCCTCTCCGGGAGACTATGGCTACACCTTC.

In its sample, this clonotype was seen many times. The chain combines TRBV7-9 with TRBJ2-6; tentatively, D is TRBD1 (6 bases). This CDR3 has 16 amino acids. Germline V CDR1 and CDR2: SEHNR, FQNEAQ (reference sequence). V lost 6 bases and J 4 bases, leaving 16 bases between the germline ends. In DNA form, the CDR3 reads TGTGCCAGCAGGGAGGACAGTAGATACGGGGCCAACGTCCTGACTTTC. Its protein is CASREDSRYGANVLTF.

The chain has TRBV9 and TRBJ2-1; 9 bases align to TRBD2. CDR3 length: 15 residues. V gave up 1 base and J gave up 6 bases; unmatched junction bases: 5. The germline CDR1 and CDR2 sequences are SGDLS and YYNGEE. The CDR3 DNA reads TGTGCCAGCAGCGTAATGTCTAGCGGGATCAATGAGCAGTTCTTC. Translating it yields CASSVMSSGINEQFF.

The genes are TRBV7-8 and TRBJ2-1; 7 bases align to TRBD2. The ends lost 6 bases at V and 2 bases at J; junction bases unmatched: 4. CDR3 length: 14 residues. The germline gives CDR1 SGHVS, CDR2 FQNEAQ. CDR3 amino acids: CASSPLAAYNEQFF. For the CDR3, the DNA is TGTGCCAGCAGTCCGCTAGCGGCCTACAATGAGCAGTTCTTC.

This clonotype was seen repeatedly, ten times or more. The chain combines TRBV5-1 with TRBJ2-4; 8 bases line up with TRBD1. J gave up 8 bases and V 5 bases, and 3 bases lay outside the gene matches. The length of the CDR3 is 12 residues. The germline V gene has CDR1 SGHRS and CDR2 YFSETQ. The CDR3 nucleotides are TGCGCCAGCAGTTTGACAGGGGACATTCAGTACTTC. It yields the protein CASSLTGDIQYF.

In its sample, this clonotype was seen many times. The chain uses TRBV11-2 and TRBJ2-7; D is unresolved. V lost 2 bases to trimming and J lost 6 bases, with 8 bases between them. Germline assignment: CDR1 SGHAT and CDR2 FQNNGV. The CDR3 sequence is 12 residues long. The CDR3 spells CASSLLAIEQYF. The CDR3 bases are TGTGCCAGCAGCTTACTGGCTATCGAGCAGTACTTC.